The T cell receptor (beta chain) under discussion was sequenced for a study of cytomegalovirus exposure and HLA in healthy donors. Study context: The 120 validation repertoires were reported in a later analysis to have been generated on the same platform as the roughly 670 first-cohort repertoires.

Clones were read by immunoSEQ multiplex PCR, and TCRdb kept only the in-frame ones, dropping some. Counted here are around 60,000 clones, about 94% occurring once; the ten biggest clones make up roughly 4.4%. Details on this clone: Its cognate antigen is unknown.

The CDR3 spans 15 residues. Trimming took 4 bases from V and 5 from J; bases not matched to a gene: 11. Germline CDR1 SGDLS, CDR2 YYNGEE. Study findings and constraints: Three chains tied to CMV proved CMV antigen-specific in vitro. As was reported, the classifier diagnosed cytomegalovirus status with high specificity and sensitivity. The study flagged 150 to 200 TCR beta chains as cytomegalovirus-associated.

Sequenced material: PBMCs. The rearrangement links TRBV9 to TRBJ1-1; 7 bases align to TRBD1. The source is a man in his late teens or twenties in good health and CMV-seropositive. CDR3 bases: TGTGCCAGCAGCATACTCGAGGGGGCTTTAACTGAAGCTTTCTTT. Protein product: CASSILEGALTEAFF.